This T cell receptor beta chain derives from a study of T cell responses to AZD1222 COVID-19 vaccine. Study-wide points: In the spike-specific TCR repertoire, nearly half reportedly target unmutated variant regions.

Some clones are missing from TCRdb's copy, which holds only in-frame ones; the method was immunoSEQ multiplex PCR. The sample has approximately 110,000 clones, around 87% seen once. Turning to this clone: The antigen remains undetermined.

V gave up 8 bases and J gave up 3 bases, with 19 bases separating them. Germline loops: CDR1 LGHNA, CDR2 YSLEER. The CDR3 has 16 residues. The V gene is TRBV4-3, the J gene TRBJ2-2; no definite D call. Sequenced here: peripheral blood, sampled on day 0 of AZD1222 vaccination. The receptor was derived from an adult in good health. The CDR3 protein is CASATSQVDYTGELFF. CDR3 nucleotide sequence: TGCGCCAGCGCCACTTCGCAGGTAGATTACACCGGGGAGCTGTTTTTT.